The 26 T cell receptor beta chains below were found in one sample sequenced in a study of shared clonotypes between healthy human individuals. The assay was immunoSEQ multiplex PCR, and TCRdb's table has in-frame clones only and misses some. The data hold 800,000 to 1,200,000 clones, with about 80% observed a single time. Sequenced input: memory CD4+ T cells from PBMCs. Documented subset: CD45RA-negative fraction. These TCRs come from a man aged 18 to 30 in good health. Some clones in this sample may be carry-over from other donors' samples.

The rearrangement uses TRBV7-9 and TRBJ2-5; 10 bases are a match to TRBD1. This CDR3 is built from 14 residues. The V gene's germline CDR1 is SEHNR and CDR2 FQNEAQ (reference sequence). The V and J ends lost 4 bases and 4 bases, in that order; junction bases with no gene match: 3. CDR3 residues: CASSWDRGGETQYF. Written as DNA, the CDR3 is TGTGCCAGCAGCTGGGACAGGGGTGGAGAGACCCAGTACTTC.

J is TRBJ1-5 and V is TRBV5-4; 7 bases agree with TRBD1. Germline trimming cut 0 bases from V and 1 base from J; bases unmatched to any gene: 10. The CDR3 consists of 18 residues. Germline assignment: CDR1 SGHNT and CDR2 YYREEE (reference sequence). For the CDR3, the DNA is TGTGCCAGCAGCTTGGAACAGGGGCGATTTGGGAGCAATCAGCCCCAGCATTTT. Its translation: CASSLEQGRFGSNQPQHF.

The chain uses TRBV9 and TRBJ2-3, with D possibly matching TRBD2 (6 bases). Trimming shortened V by 0 bases and J by 5 bases, and 13 bases separated the two germline ends. This CDR3 comprises 15 residues. Germline-derived CDR1 and CDR2 are SGDLS and YYNGEE. The CDR3 reads CASSVAGVGVDTQYF. The CDR3 nucleotides are TGTGCCAGCAGCGTAGCGGGGGTGGGGGTAGATACGCAGTATTTT.

CDR3 in DNA: TGTGCCAGCAGCCTCAGGACAGGGCAGGGAAACATTCAGTACTTC. Protein sequence: CASSLRTGQGNIQYF. The V gene is TRBV5-5, the J gene TRBJ2-4, with 8 nucleotides matching TRBD1. Germline V gene data show CDR1 as SGHKS and CDR2 as YYEKEE (reference sequence). The CDR3 is 15 residues long. J was trimmed by 6 bases and V by 4 bases; bases with no gene match: 9.

The V and J genes are TRBV7-2 and TRBJ2-3; 7 bases are a match to TRBD1. V lost 5 bases to trimming and J lost 6 bases; unmatched junction nucleotides: 11. Germline loops: CDR1 SGHTA, CDR2 FQGNSA. This CDR3 has 15 amino acids. Here the CDR3 DNA reads TGTGCCAGCAGCCGCGTGACAGGGCGGTGGGATACGCAGTATTTT. Translation gives CASSRVTGRWDTQYF.

The chain uses TRBV29-1 and TRBJ1-2, with 7 bases fitting TRBD1. The CDR3 extends over 13 amino acids. Per germline, CDR1 SQVTM and CDR2 ANQGSEA. Trimming at V came to 8 bases and at J to 0 bases, leaving 6 bases not matched to a gene. This chain's CDR3 is CSTRQGANYGYTF. In nucleotides, the CDR3 is TGCAGCACCCGACAGGGCGCTAACTATGGCTACACCTTC.

This rearrangement joins TRBV4-2 to TRBJ2-3; TRBD2 agrees at 8 bases. The CDR3 sequence is 16 residues long. Germline lookup yields CDR1 LGHNA and CDR2 YNFKEQ. The trim removed 3 bases at V and 6 bases at J, leaving 11 bases unmatched. The CDR3 DNA reads as TGTGCCAGCAGCCAGGCCTCTACGGGAGGGGGGGATACGCAGTATTTT. Translating it yields CASSQASTGGGDTQYF.

The J gene is TRBJ2-1, the V gene TRBV11-3, with a possible D match to TRBD1 (6 bases). Germline V lookup: CDR1 SGHNT, CDR2 YENEEA. Trimming took 5 bases from V and 4 from J, leaving 12 bases between them. The CDR3 runs 14 residues. The CDR3 DNA reads TGTGCCAGCAGCCGGACAGCCAGTTACAATGAGCAGTTCTTC. It is translated as CASSRTASYNEQFF.

The chain employs TRBV5-6 and TRBJ1-6; tentatively, D is TRBD1 (5 bases). The CDR3 runs to 15 residues. The V end was cut by 0 bases, the J end by 8 bases, with 12 bases between. Germline CDR1 and CDR2: SGHDT and YYEEEE. The CDR3 nucleotides are TGTGCCAGCAGCTTGGCGGGCAGGGTGGATTCACCCCTCCACTTT. Protein: CASSLAGRVDSPLHF.

The rearrangement joins TRBV9 to TRBJ2-2, with 9 nucleotides matching TRBD2. The germline V gene has CDR1 SGDLS and CDR2 YYNGEE. CDR3 length: 17 residues. The V gene end was trimmed by 0 bases and the J gene end by 0 bases; junction bases not matched to a gene: 3. In DNA form, the CDR3 reads TGTGCCAGCAGCGTAGCTCAGCGGGGGGCGAACACCGGGGAGCTGTTTTTT. Translated: CASSVAQRGANTGELFF.

This sequence joins TRBV4-2 and TRBJ2-1; D possibly matches TRBD1 or TRBD2 (5 bases each). The ends were cut back, 2 bases at V and 8 bases at J, with 22 bases in the middle. CDR1 and CDR2 (germline): LGHNA, YNFKEQ. The CDR3 totals 17 residues. The CDR3 DNA follows: TGTGCCAGCAGCCAAAACATACAGGACTCGGGGCAGTATGAGCAGTTCTTC. It translates to CASSQNIQDSGQYEQFF.

This clone was counted a few times. The chain employs TRBV7-2 and TRBJ1-3; TRBD1 is a possible D gene (6 bases). Germline V gene lookup returns CDR1 SGHTA and CDR2 FQGNSA. The germline V and J ends were trimmed by 5 bases and 4 bases, with 15 bases remaining between them. CDR3 length: 15 residues. The CDR3 protein is CASSLTGYAGNTIYF. The CDR3 DNA reads as TGTGCCAGCAGCCTCACAGGGTACGCCGGAAACACCATATATTTT.

The V call is TRBV28, the J call TRBJ2-3; D is ambiguous. V was pared by 5 bases and J by 4 bases, with 22 bases between. The CDR3 extends over 17 amino acids. CDR1 and CDR2 (germline): MDHEN, SYDVKM. CDR3 residues: CASSEILDVRAADTQYF. In nucleotides, the CDR3 is TGTGCCAGCAGTGAGATCCTGGACGTAAGGGCGGCAGATACGCAGTATTTT.

The V gene is TRBV7-8, the J gene TRBJ1-5; 8 bases match TRBD1. The junction had 6 bases not matched to a gene; V was cut back by 2 bases and J by 3 bases. Germline V CDR1 and CDR2: SGHVS, FQNEAQ. CDR3 length: 16 residues. CDR3 region: CASSLTGGGYNQPQHF. CDR3 bases: TGTGCCAGCAGCTTAACAGGGGGAGGTTACAATCAGCCCCAGCATTTT.

This rearrangement joins TRBV7-9 to TRBJ1-1; D is uncertain. V was pared by 3 bases and J by 1 base, with 9 bases between. Germline CDR1 and CDR2: SEHNR and FQNEAQ (reference sequence). CDR3 length equals 14 residues. CDR3 coding DNA: TGTGCCAGCAGCTTTTTTAGGGCGAACACTGAAGCTTTCTTT. Translation: CASSFFRANTEAFF.

This clone has a single count. The chain is built from TRBV6-5 and TRBJ2-3; 10 nucleotides match TRBD1. CDR1 and CDR2 (germline): MNHEY, SVGAGI. This CDR3 contains 15 residues. V shed 8 bases, J shed 4 bases, and the junction held 9 bases outside the gene matches. The CDR3 DNA follows: TGTGCCAGCGGATACACCGGGACAGGGGCAGATACGCAGTATTTT. Protein product: CASGYTGTGADTQYF.

This clone was observed once. The chain has TRBV6-6 and TRBJ2-3, with 8 bases aligning to TRBD2. This CDR3 has 14 residues. The J segment lost 4 bases and the V segment lost 5 bases, leaving 5 bases of the junction unmatched. Per germline, CDR1 MNHNY and CDR2 SVGAGI (reference sequence). CDR3 DNA sequence: TGTGCCAGCAGTAGCGGGAGTAGGGCAGATACGCAGTATTTT. Its protein is CASSSGSRADTQYF.

With respect to this clone: The same CDR3 also results from other DNA sequences found in this sample. The chain recombines TRBV28 with TRBJ2-7; a possible D gene is TRBD2 (5 bases). The ends were cut back, 3 bases at V and 2 bases at J, with 8 bases in the middle. The CDR3 has 13 amino acids. CDR1 is MDHEN and CDR2 is SYDVKM in the germline V gene. CDR3 sequence: CASSLAGTYEQYF. In nucleotides, the CDR3 is TGTGCCAGCAGTTTGGCCGGGACCTACGAGCAGTACTTC.

The rearrangement uses TRBV6-5 and TRBJ1-2; 7 nucleotides line up with TRBD1. Germline V gene data show CDR1 as MNHEY and CDR2 as SVGAGI. The junction had 12 bases not matched to a gene; V was cut back by 4 bases and J by 7 bases. The CDR3 is 15 amino acids. CDR3 coding DNA: TGTGCCAGCAGTTCGGGACAGATGGGTAGAGGTGGCTACACCTTC. Its translation: CASSSGQMGRGGYTF.

The chain is built from TRBV5-1 and TRBJ1-2, with D unresolved. Trimming removed 5 bases at V and 4 bases at J, with 24 bases between. The CDR3 is made up of 17 amino acids. The germline gives CDR1 SGHRS, CDR2 YFSETQ. CDR3 protein: CASSMNLVDREFYGYTF. DNA for the CDR3: TGCGCCAGCAGTATGAATTTAGTGGACCGGGAGTTCTATGGCTACACCTTC.

This clone came up a few times. The V call is TRBV30, the J call TRBJ1-1, with D possibly matching TRBD1 (6 bases). Germline V gene data show CDR1 as GTSNPN and CDR2 as SVGIG (reference sequence). V gave up 4 bases and J gave up 7 bases, with 16 bases separating them. The CDR3 spans 13 residues. Here the CDR3 reads CAWTRQKDSEAFF. DNA for the CDR3: TGTGCCTGGACCAGGCAGAAGGACAGTGAAGCTTTCTTT.

The CDR3 nucleotides read TGTGCCAGCAGCTCCCGGGACATTAAAAGGGAAAAACTGTTTTTT. Its protein product is CASSSRDIKREKLFF. The chain recombines TRBV7-9 with TRBJ1-4; D is possibly TRBD1 (6 bases). Germline V CDR1 and CDR2: SEHNR, FQNEAQ (reference sequence). The CDR3 is 15 residues long. Between the trimmed V and J ends, which lost 4 bases and 8 bases, there was a span of 17 bases. Full variable domain (remainder filled in from reference TRBV7-9 and TRBJ1-4): DTGVSQNPRHKITKRGQNVTFRCDPISEHNRLYWYRQTLGQGPEFLTYFQNEAQLEKSRLLSDRFSAERPKGSFSTLEIQRTEQGDSAMYLCASSSRDIKREKLFFGSGTQLSVL.

The chain recombines TRBV21-1 with TRBJ2-2; the DNA was not compared with TRBD2, the D call given in the table. TRBV21-1 corresponds to a pseudogene. This CDR3 is built from 16 residues. The CDR3 reads CAGEEKQDPNTGELFF. CDR3 bases: TGTGCCGGGGAGGAAAAGCAGGATCCGAACACCGGGGAGCTGTTTTTT.

The chain combines TRBV6-1 with TRBJ2-1; 11 positions match TRBD2. Germline V gene sequence: CDR1 MNHNS, CDR2 SASEGT. Germline trimming cut 0 bases from V and 8 bases from J; bases unmatched to any gene: 6. There are 16 residues in the CDR3. CDR3 region: CASSEAPTSGAHEQFF. The CDR3 region has the DNA TGTGCCAGCAGTGAAGCGCCGACTAGCGGGGCCCATGAGCAGTTCTTC.

This clone was observed a handful of times. V and J are TRBV25-1 and TRBJ2-1; D may be TRBD2 (7 bases). V lost 5 bases and J 2 bases, leaving 16 bases between the germline ends. The CDR3 totals 16 residues. The germline V gene has CDR1 MGHDK and CDR2 SYGVNS. The DNA for the CDR3 is TGTGCCAGCAGTTATAGGACAGCGGGAACCTACAATGAGCAGTTCTTC. Its protein is CASSYRTAGTYNEQFF.

The rearrangement joins TRBV6-5 to TRBJ1-2; 7 bases fit TRBD1. CDR1 MNHEY and CDR2 SVGAGI come from the germline V gene. This CDR3 contains 13 residues. J gave up 3 bases and V 6 bases, and 4 bases lay outside the gene matches. As DNA, the CDR3 is TGTGCCAGCAGCTCGACAGGGTACTATGGCTACACCTTC. Its translation is CASSSTGYYGYTF.